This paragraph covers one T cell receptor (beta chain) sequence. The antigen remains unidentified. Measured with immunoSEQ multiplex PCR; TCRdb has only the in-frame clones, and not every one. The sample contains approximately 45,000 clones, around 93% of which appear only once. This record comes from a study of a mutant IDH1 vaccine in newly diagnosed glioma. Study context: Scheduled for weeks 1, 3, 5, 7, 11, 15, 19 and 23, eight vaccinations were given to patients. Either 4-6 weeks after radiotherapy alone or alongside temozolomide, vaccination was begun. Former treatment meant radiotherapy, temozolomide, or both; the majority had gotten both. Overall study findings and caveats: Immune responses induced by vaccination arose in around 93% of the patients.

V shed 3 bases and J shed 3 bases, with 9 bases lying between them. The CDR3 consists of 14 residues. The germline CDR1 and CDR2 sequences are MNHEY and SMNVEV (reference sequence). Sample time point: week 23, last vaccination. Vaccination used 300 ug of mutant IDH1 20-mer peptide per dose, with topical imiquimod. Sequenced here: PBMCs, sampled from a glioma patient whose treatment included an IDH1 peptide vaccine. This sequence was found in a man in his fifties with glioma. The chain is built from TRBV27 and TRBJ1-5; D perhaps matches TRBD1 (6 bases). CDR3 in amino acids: CASSLGHFNQPQHF. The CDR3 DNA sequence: TGTGCCAGCAGTTTGGGACACTTCAATCAGCCCCAGCATTTT.